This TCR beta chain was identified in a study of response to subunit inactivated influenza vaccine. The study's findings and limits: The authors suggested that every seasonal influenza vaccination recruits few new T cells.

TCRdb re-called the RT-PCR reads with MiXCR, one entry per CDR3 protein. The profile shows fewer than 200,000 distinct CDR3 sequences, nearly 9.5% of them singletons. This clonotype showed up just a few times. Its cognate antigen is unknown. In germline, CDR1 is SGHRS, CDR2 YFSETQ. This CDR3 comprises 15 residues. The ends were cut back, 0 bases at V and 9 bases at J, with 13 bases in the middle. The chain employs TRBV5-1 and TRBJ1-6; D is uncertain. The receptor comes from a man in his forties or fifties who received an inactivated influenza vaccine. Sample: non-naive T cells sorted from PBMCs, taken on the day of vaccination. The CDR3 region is CASSLVGDRASPLHF. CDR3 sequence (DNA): TGCGCCAGCAGCTTGGTTGGGGATAGAGCTTCACCCCTCCACTTT. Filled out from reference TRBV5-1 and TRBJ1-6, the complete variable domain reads KAGVTQTPRYLIKTRGQQVTLSCSPISGHRSVSWYQQTPGQGLQFLFEYFSETQRNKGNFPGRFSGRQFSNSRSEMNVSTLELGDSALYLCASSLVGDRASPLHFGNGTRLTVT.